The 30 T cell receptor beta chains reported below all come from one sample, sequenced in a study of beta chain features in type 1 diabetes. All of the isolated RNA was reverse transcribed, so expressed TCRB transcripts were sequenced. Method: immunoSEQ multiplex PCR; TCRdb's copy keeps in-frame clones and lacks some. This table has some 410,000 clones, roughly 10% appearing once. The sequencing sample was made of naive CD4+ T cells from blood. These TCRs come from a woman aged 18-35 years in good health.

This rearrangement joins TRBV5-1 to TRBJ2-7; TRBD1 aligns across 12 bases. The length of the CDR3 is 15 residues. CDR1 SGHRS and CDR2 YFSETQ come from the germline V gene. Trimming at V came to 1 base and at J to 6 bases, leaving 5 bases not matched to a gene. The CDR3 region has the DNA TGCGCCAGCAGCTTGTTCGGGACAGGGGGCGTCGAGCAGTACGTC. This sequence encodes CASSLFGTGGVEQYV.

This clone was counted only a few times. The chain is built from TRBV4-2 and TRBJ2-7, with a tentative D call TRBD2 (6 bases). CDR1 is LGHNA, CDR2 YNFKEQ, per germline. The CDR3 has 13 amino acids. Trimming removed 1 base from V and 7 bases from J, with 11 bases in between. The CDR3 spells CASSQGRAGEQYV. CDR3 DNA: TGTGCCAGCAGCCAAGGACGGGCGGGAGAGCAGTACGTC.

This clone was picked up a small number of times. V usage is TRBV29-1 and J usage is TRBJ2-7, with D perhaps matching TRBD1 (8 bases). The CDR3 extends over 12 amino acids. Per germline, CDR1 SQVTM and CDR2 ANQGSEA. Trimming stripped 6 bases from V and 6 bases from J, with 15 bases between. CDR3 nucleotide sequence: TGCAGCGTAGGACAGGGAGGGGTCGAGCAGTACTTC. This gives the protein CSVGQGGVEQYF.

There are a few counts of this clone. The chain couples TRBV9 to TRBJ1-2, with D hard to call. The CDR3 is 14 residues long. Germline V gene lookup returns CDR1 SGDLS and CDR2 YYNGEE. Deletions cut 6 bases from V and 5 bases from J, with 17 bases between. The CDR3 protein is CASKLVKQYYGYTF. For the CDR3, the DNA is TGTGCCAGCAAGTTAGTAAAGCAATATTATGGCTACACCTTC.

CDR3 in amino acids: CASSPPSPNYGYTF. The CDR3 DNA reads as TGTGCCAGCAGCCCCCCTTCCCCTAACTATGGCTACACCTTC. The V gene is TRBV7-9, the J gene TRBJ1-2, with D uncertain. CDR1 and CDR2 (germline): SEHNR, FQNEAQ (reference sequence). V was shortened by 5 bases and J by 0 bases, with 10 bases between the two germline ends. The CDR3 loop spans 14 amino acids.

The chain uses TRBV7-3 and TRBJ2-2; possibly TRBD2 for D (5 bases). The CDR3 runs 14 residues. Trimming pared 4 bases from V and 1 base from J, leaving 7 bases between. The germline CDR1 and CDR2 sequences are SGHTA and FQGTGA. CDR3 loop: CASSYGLNTGELFF. CDR3 nucleotides: TGTGCCAGCAGCTATGGACTGAACACCGGGGAGCTGTTTTTT.

This clone was detected only a few times. The rearrangement joins TRBV2 to TRBJ1-1; 9 bases line up with TRBD1. The junction had 7 bases not matched to a gene; V was cut back by 7 bases and J by 4 bases. Germline values: CDR1 SNHLY, CDR2 FYNNEI. CDR3 length equals 14 residues. The CDR3 bases are TGTGCCAGCACTGTACAGGGGGCGCCCACTGAAGCTTTCTTT. This codes for CASTVQGAPTEAFF. The variable domain in full, completed from reference TRBV2 and TRBJ1-1, reads EPEVTQTPSHQVTQMGQEVILRCVPISNHLYFYWYRQILGQKVEFLVSFYNNEISEKSEIFDDQFSVERPDGSNFTLKIRSTKLEDSAMYFCASTVQGAPTEAFFGQGTRLTVV.

This clone was picked up a small number of times. The V gene is TRBV7-9, the J gene TRBJ2-7, with D maybe TRBD1 (5 bases). The V gene's germline CDR1 is SEHNR and CDR2 FQNEAQ (reference sequence). This CDR3 comprises 14 residues. V lost 5 bases and J lost 3, with 14 bases in between. The chain's CDR3 is CASSHWGSRYEQYF. DNA of the CDR3: TGTGCCAGCAGCCATTGGGGCAGCCGCTACGAGCAGTACTTC.

This chain connects TRBV9 to TRBJ2-4; D unclear. Deletions cut 0 bases from V and 9 bases from J, with 10 bases between. CDR1 is SGDLS and CDR2 is YYNGEE in the germline V gene. The CDR3 has 13 amino acids. The CDR3 nucleotides read TGTGCCAGCAGCGTAGGTGGGTGGAGCATTCAGTACTTC. Its protein product is CASSVGGWSIQYF.

J is TRBJ2-3 and V is TRBV7-9, with 7 bases lining up with TRBD2. Germline V gene data show CDR1 as SEHNR and CDR2 as FQNEAQ (reference sequence). This CDR3 region has 12 residues. The ends lost 7 bases at V and 9 bases at J; junction bases unmatched: 7. CDR3 sequence reads: CASIRLARTQYF. The CDR3 nucleotides read TGTGCCAGCATCAGACTAGCCCGCACGCAGTATTTT.

This clone appeared a few times. The same CDR3 is also encoded by other DNA sequences in this sample. This rearrangement joins TRBV5-1 to TRBJ2-2; D unresolved. CDR3 length: 13 amino acids. The V gene lost 0 bases and the J gene lost 4 bases, with 4 bases spanning the gap. Germline loops: CDR1 SGHRS, CDR2 YFSETQ. DNA of the CDR3: TGCGCCAGCAGCTTGGTTCCCACCGGGGAGCTGTTTTTT. Translating it yields CASSLVPTGELFF.

A few counts support this clone. V and J are TRBV9 and TRBJ2-2; no clear D gene. The CDR3 has 15 amino acids. V lost 4 bases to trimming and J lost 6 bases, with 16 bases between them. Germline assignment: CDR1 SGDLS and CDR2 YYNGEE. The CDR3: CASSPKEAIPGELFF. The CDR3 DNA follows: TGTGCCAGCAGCCCAAAAGAAGCGATCCCCGGGGAGCTGTTTTTT.

For this clone: At one end, the junction sequence differs from germline, possibly due to a read error. V usage is TRBV7-9 and J usage is TRBJ2-4; no reliable D call. Germline V gene lookup returns CDR1 SEHNR and CDR2 FQNEAQ (reference sequence). The CDR3 has 12 amino acids. In DNA form, the CDR3 reads TGTGCCAGCAGCTTAACAAACGGCCACCCATGGTTC. Its translation is CASSLTNGHPWF.

The chain carries TRBV28 and TRBJ1-1; 10 nucleotides align to TRBD1. The CDR3 length is 15 residues. With 4 bases clipped from V and 4 bases from J, the junction kept 6 bases outside the gene matches. Per the germline V gene, CDR1 is MDHEN and CDR2 is SYDVKM. The CDR3 DNA reads as TGTGCCAGCAGTTCCCCCAGGACAGGGGGCACTGAAGCTTTCTTT. Its translation is CASSSPRTGGTEAFF.

This clone was picked up many times. This chain links TRBV30 with TRBJ2-7, with 9 bases that match TRBD1. CDR3 length: 12 residues. CDR1 is GTSNPN, CDR2 SVGIG, per germline (reference sequence). CDR3 amino acids: CATTGGNYEQYF. The CDR3 nucleotides read TGTGCAACGACAGGGGGTAACTACGAGCAGTACTTC.

This clone has just a few counts. This chain connects TRBV9 to TRBJ2-3, with D unclear. Germline V lookup: CDR1 SGDLS, CDR2 YYNGEE. The CDR3 is 15 residues long. V lost 0 bases and J 3 bases, leaving 11 bases between the germline ends. Written as DNA, the CDR3 is TGTGCCAGCAGCGTAGGACCCGGGCGGACAGATACGCAGTATTTT. Translation: CASSVGPGRTDTQYF.

This clone occurred a few times. This rearrangement joins TRBV29-1 to TRBJ2-1, with 7 bases identical to TRBD1. The ends lost 1 base at V and 6 bases at J; junction bases unmatched: 12. The CDR3 is 16 residues long. Looked up from germline, CDR1 is SQVTM and CDR2 is ANQGSEA. The CDR3 region has the DNA TGCAGCGTTGAAGGCGGTGAGACAGGGCAAAGCAATGAGCAGTTCTTC. Protein: CSVEGGETGQSNEQFF.

This clone was observed a few times. The chain employs TRBV19 and TRBJ2-5; possibly TRBD2 for D (6 bases). Trimming took 6 bases from V and 1 from J, leaving 21 bases between them. Germline CDR1 and CDR2: LNHDA and SQIVND (reference sequence). The CDR3 consists of 17 residues. In nucleotides, the CDR3 is TGTGCCAGTAGGCGAACCTTTCAGCGGGTGCCCCAAGAGACCCAGTACTTC. It is translated as CASRRTFQRVPQETQYF.

This rearrangement joins TRBV6-5 to TRBJ2-6; D gene unclear. Germline CDR1 and CDR2: MNHEY and SVGAGI. The CDR3 length is 13 residues. V lost 4 bases and J 3 bases, leaving 4 bases between the germline ends. The CDR3 DNA follows: TGTGCCAGCAGTTTCTATGGGGCCAACGTCCTGACTTTC. Translated: CASSFYGANVLTF.

J is TRBJ1-5 and V is TRBV5-1; 8 positions match TRBD1. J was trimmed by 6 bases and V by 4 bases; bases with no gene match: 6. Germline CDR1 is SGHRS and CDR2 is YFSETQ. The CDR3 totals 14 residues. The CDR3 loop is CASSLTTGAQPQHF. The CDR3 DNA follows: TGCGCCAGCAGCCTTACGACAGGGGCTCAGCCCCAGCATTTT.

This rearrangement joins TRBV4-2 to TRBJ2-5, with no clear D. Trimming removed 2 bases at V and 3 bases at J, with 7 bases between. This CDR3 contains 13 residues. Germline CDR1 is LGHNA and CDR2 is YNFKEQ. The CDR3 DNA reads TGTGCCAGCAGCCAAAGGCCTGAAGAGACCCAGTACTTC. Amino acids: CASSQRPEETQYF.

This clone was counted a few times. Other DNA sequences of this sample code for an identical CDR3. The chain uses TRBV27 and TRBJ2-7; D possibly corresponds to TRBD2 (5 bases). The germline V gene encodes CDR1 MNHEY and CDR2 SMNVEV (reference sequence). The CDR3 runs to 14 residues. Between the trimmed V and J ends, which lost 5 bases and 0 bases, there was a span of 11 bases. In DNA, the CDR3 is TGTGCCAGCAGTCTCGACCGGGACTCCTACGAGCAGTACGTC. As protein: CASSLDRDSYEQYV.

This clone was counted at least ten times. This rearrangement joins TRBV15 to TRBJ2-1; no reliable D call. Germline-derived CDR1 and CDR2 are LNHNV and YYDKDF (reference sequence). Trimming stripped 0 bases from V and 12 bases from J, with 6 bases between. The CDR3 is 11 residues long. CDR3 nucleotides: TGTGCCACCAGCAGAGATCTGGTGCAGTTCTTC. Protein sequence: CATSRDLVQFF.

The chain links TRBV15 to TRBJ2-5, with 11 bases that match TRBD2. After removal of 3 bases from V and 5 bases from J, the junction contained 5 bases not matched to a gene. Germline V gene sequence: CDR1 LNHNV, CDR2 YYDKDF (reference sequence). CDR3 length: 15 residues. CDR3 sequence reads: CATSSPWTSGETQYF. CDR3 coding DNA: TGTGCCACCAGCAGCCCCTGGACTAGCGGGGAGACCCAGTACTTC.

V usage is TRBV11-2 and J usage is TRBJ1-2; D remains unclear. V dropped 3 bases and J dropped 0 bases, with 2 bases sitting between them. The length of the CDR3 is 12 residues. Germline CDR1 is SGHAT and CDR2 is FQNNGV. In DNA form, the CDR3 reads TGTGCCAGCAGCTTTACTAACTATGGCTACACCTTC. Translated: CASSFTNYGYTF. The full variable domain, completed using reference TRBV11-2 and TRBJ1-2, is EAGVAQSPRYKIIEKRQSVAFWCNPISGHATLYWYQQILGQGPKLLIQFQNNGVVDDSQLPKDRFSAERLKGVDSTLKIQPAKLEDSAVYLCASSFTNYGYTFGSGTRLTVV.

This clone occurred a few times. The V call is TRBV7-2, the J call TRBJ2-7; TRBD1 agrees at 9 bases. Germline CDR1 reads SGHTA; CDR2 reads FQGNSA. The CDR3 is made up of 14 amino acids. J was trimmed by 2 bases and V by 4 bases; bases with no gene match: 3. CDR3 in amino acids: CASSSDRGAYEQYF. In nucleotides, the CDR3 is TGTGCCAGCAGCTCTGACAGGGGGGCCTACGAGCAGTACTTC.

This clone was counted a few times. This chain uses TRBV5-1 with TRBJ1-1; D may be TRBD1 (5 bases). The CDR3 spans 14 residues. The germline V and J ends were trimmed by 3 bases and 8 bases, with 17 bases remaining between them. CDR1 and CDR2 from the germline V gene are SGHRS and YFSETQ. CDR3 protein: CASSWRTNSEEAFF. DNA for the CDR3: TGCGCCAGCAGCTGGAGGACAAACTCGGAGGAAGCTTTCTTT.

The rearrangement links TRBV27 to TRBJ2-5; D gene uncertain. Trimming cost V 5 bases and J 5 bases, with 6 bases left between them. This CDR3 is 11 amino acids long. CDR1 and CDR2 from the germline V gene are MNHEY and SMNVEV (reference sequence). For the CDR3, the DNA is TGTGCCAGCAGTCGTAAGGAGACCCAGTACTTC. Translating gives CASSRKETQYF.

V usage is TRBV11-1 and J usage is TRBJ2-5; tentative D call: TRBD2 (6 bases). The CDR3 spans 15 residues. V lost 1 base and J lost 4, with 13 bases in between. CDR1 is SGHAT and CDR2 is FQDESV in the germline V gene (reference sequence). This CDR3 reads CASSLVPGTPETQYF. CDR3 coding DNA: TGTGCCAGCAGCTTAGTCCCGGGGACTCCAGAGACCCAGTACTTC.

The CDR3 DNA reads as TGTGCCAGCAGCGTAGGGCGCCTAACCACAGATACGCAGTATTTT. Translating it yields CASSVGRLTTDTQYF. V is TRBV9 and J is TRBJ2-3, with D unclear. CDR1 SGDLS and CDR2 YYNGEE come from the germline V gene. The CDR3 has 15 amino acids. V dropped 0 bases and J dropped 2 bases, with 10 bases sitting between them.